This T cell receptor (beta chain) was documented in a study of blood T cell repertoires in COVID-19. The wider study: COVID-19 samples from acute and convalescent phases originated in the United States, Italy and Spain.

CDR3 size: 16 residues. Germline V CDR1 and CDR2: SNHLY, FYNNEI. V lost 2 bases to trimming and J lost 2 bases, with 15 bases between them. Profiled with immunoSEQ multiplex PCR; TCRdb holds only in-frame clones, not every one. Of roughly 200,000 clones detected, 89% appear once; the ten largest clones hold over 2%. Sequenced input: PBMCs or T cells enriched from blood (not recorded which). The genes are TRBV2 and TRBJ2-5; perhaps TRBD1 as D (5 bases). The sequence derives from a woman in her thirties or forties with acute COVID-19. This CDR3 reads CASSEWLAGLQETQYF. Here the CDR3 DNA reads TGTGCCAGCAGTGAATGGTTGGCAGGGTTACAAGAGACCCAGTACTTC. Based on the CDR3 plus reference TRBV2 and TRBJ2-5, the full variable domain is EPEVTQTPSHQVTQMGQEVILRCVPISNHLYFYWYRQILGQKVEFLVSFYNNEISEKSEIFDDQFSVERPDGSNFTLKIRSTKLEDSAMYFCASSEWLAGLQETQYFGPGTRLLVL.